The 12 T cell receptor beta chains given below trace back to one sample, sequenced in a study of long-term antiretroviral therapy in people with HIV. With survey level as its setting, the immunoSEQ assay was v3.0. TCRdb's table, derived via immunoSEQ multiplex PCR, lists solely in-frame clones and lacks some. The sample contains approximately 25,000 clones, 70% to 85% of which appear only once. The sequences come from unsorted PBMCs, collected 3 years after starting antiretroviral therapy. These TCRs come from a man aged 45-65 years with HIV.

The genes are TRBV23-1 and TRBJ2-4; no firm D call. TRBV23-1 is annotated as an ORF whose role is uncertain. The V and J ends lost 0 bases and 8 bases respectively, with 17 bases between them. CDR3 length: 16 residues. The CDR3 spells CASSQSAPGRRDIQYF. The CDR3 bases are TGCGCCAGCAGTCAATCTGCCCCCGGGCGGAGAGACATTCAGTACTTC.

A few counts support this clone. The chain combines TRBV6-1 with TRBJ2-7; no definite D call. The V end was cut by 6 bases, the J end by 6 bases, with 18 bases between. Germline V gives CDR1 MNHNS, CDR2 SASEGT. The CDR3 is made up of 14 amino acids. The CDR3 reads CASRPGATSGEQYF. In DNA, the CDR3 is TGTGCCAGCAGACCTGGCGCGACGTCGGGCGAGCAGTACTTC.

This rearrangement joins TRBV5-6 to TRBJ1-2; D may be TRBD1 (5 bases). This CDR3 comprises 14 residues. V was clipped by 7 bases and J by 2 bases, with 15 bases between them. Looked up from germline, CDR1 is SGHDT and CDR2 is YYEEEE. The CDR3 region is CASGLRAKNYGYTF. In nucleotides, the CDR3 is TGTGCCAGCGGCCTCAGGGCGAAAAACTATGGCTACACCTTC.

CDR3: CASSSMGQAYEQYF. The CDR3 DNA follows: TGCGCCAGCAGTTCAATGGGCCAGGCCTACGAGCAGTACTTC. The chain joins TRBV5-1 to TRBJ2-7; D remains ambiguous. V lost 5 bases, J lost 2 bases, and 14 bases lay in between. Germline CDR1 reads SGHRS; CDR2 reads YFSETQ. The CDR3 runs 14 residues.

The chain joins TRBV4-1 to TRBJ2-1; D possibly matches TRBD1 or TRBD2 (7 bases each). Germline assignment: CDR1 MGHRA and CDR2 YSYEKL. Deletions cut 4 bases from V and 5 bases from J, with 18 bases between. The CDR3 has 16 amino acids. CDR3 region: CASSRVQGGGHNEQFF. The CDR3 DNA reads TGCGCCAGCAGCCGGGTCCAGGGGGGGGGACACAATGAGCAGTTCTTC.

This clone was seen only once. This chain joins TRBV6-1 and TRBJ1-2, with D possibly TRBD1 on 5 matching bases. CDR3 length: 16 amino acids. Deletions cut 2 bases from V and 0 bases from J, with 13 bases between. Per the germline V gene, CDR1 is MNHNS and CDR2 is SASEGT. This CDR3 is CASSEYFQGSNYGYTF. As DNA, the CDR3 is TGTGCCAGCAGTGAATATTTTCAGGGTTCTAACTATGGCTACACCTTC.

This sequence joins TRBV18 and TRBJ2-3, with a possible D match to TRBD1 (6 bases). CDR3 length equals 13 residues. V shed 3 bases and J shed 5 bases, with 9 bases lying between them. Looked up from germline, CDR1 is KGHSH and CDR2 is LQKENI. The CDR3 spells CASSPSRGDTQYF. The CDR3 bases are TGTGCCAGCTCACCCAGCAGGGGAGATACGCAGTATTTT. Combining the CDR3 with reference TRBV18 and TRBJ2-3 gives the whole variable domain NAGVMQNPRHLVRRRGQEARLRCSPMKGHSHVYWYRQLPEEGLKFMVYLQKENIIDESGMPKERFSAEFPKEGPSILRIQQVVRGDSAAYFCASSPSRGDTQYFGPGTRLTVL.

The chain links TRBV5-1 to TRBJ1-2; D might be TRBD1 (5 bases). Trimming took 1 base from V and 4 from J, leaving 17 bases between them. CDR3 length: 16 residues. Germline CDR1 SGHRS, CDR2 YFSETQ. The CDR3 DNA is TGCGCCAGCAGCTTGAGCATAGGAGCGAGGGGCTATGGCTACACCTTC. This codes for CASSLSIGARGYGYTF.

The chain employs TRBV7-8 and TRBJ1-2, with 8 bases lining up with TRBD1. The CDR3 is 16 amino acids. The V segment lost 3 bases and the J segment 5 bases; nucleotides outside the gene matches: 11. CDR1 is SGHVS and CDR2 is FQNEAQ in the germline V gene. CDR3 in DNA: TGTGCCAGCAGCTTGACTCCGGGACAGGAGAATTATGGCTACACCTTC. Translation: CASSLTPGQENYGYTF.

This clone has just one count. The chain combines TRBV7-2 with TRBJ1-1; D ambiguous. Between the trimmed V and J ends, which lost 2 bases and 4 bases, there was a span of 8 bases. The germline CDR1 and CDR2 sequences are SGHTA and FQGNSA. The CDR3 contains 13 residues. The CDR3 here is CASSLRVGTEAFF. CDR3 coding DNA: TGTGCCAGCAGCTTAAGGGTTGGCACTGAAGCTTTCTTT.

The CDR3 protein is CASGPQGQETQYF. CDR3 sequence (DNA): TGTGCCAGCGGACCTCAGGGGCAAGAGACCCAGTACTTC. The chain employs TRBV5-8 and TRBJ2-5; possible D gene TRBD1, 6 bases. V lost 7 bases and J 2 bases, leaving 12 bases between the germline ends. The CDR3 runs to 13 residues. CDR1 is SGHTS and CDR2 is YDEGEE in the germline V gene.

This chain joins TRBV6-6 and TRBJ2-7, with D hard to call. V dropped 5 bases and J dropped 1 base, with 15 bases sitting between them. Germline loops: CDR1 MNHNY, CDR2 SVGAGI (reference sequence). This CDR3 spans 15 amino acids. The CDR3 coding sequence is TGTGCCAGCAGTAAGGACGGCAAGGAGTCCTACGAGCAGTACTTC. Translated: CASSKDGKESYEQYF.